The rows below give T cell receptor beta chains drawn from one sample of a study of T cell repertoires in cytomegalovirus infection. TCRdb recomputed calls from the reads with MiXCR, one row per CDR3 protein. The sample shows approximately 290,000 distinct CDR3 sequences, around 25% of them seen only once. The material sequenced was PBMCs. The receptors originated from a human donor in good health (CMV status not recorded). Some clones in this sample may be carry-over from other donors' samples. Both conserved end residues are part of each CDR3. Fields, in order: D gene, V gene, clone size, J gene, CDR3 DNA, CDR3 protein. A D gene is named only where the DNA matches it firmly. Only part of the rows carry a size: once, few, many, or a class if the clone is expanded.

>TRBD2|TRBV7-2|many|TRBJ2-1
TGTGCCAGCAGCTTCAGGACTAGCGTATCCAATGAGCAGTTCTTC
CASSFRTSVSNEQFF
>TRBD1|TRBV7-2|NA|TRBJ1-2
TGTGCCAGCAGCCCTACAGGGGGCGCTAGGGGCTACACCTTC
CASSPTGGARGYTF
>NA|TRBV28|NA|TRBJ2-3
TGTGCCAGCAGTTTGAGGGGGGGAGCTTACAAAGATACGCAGTATTTT
CASSLRGGAYKDTQYF
>NA|TRBV12-3/TRBV12-4|few|TRBJ2-5
TGTGCCAGCAGACTGGACAACCAAGAGACCCAGTACTTC
CASRLDNQETQYF
>NA|TRBV19|few|TRBJ1-1
TGTGCCAGTAGTATGGGCAGAGGCGCTGAAGCTTTCTTT
CASSMGRGAEAFF
>NA|TRBV19|NA|TRBJ2-7
TGTGCCAGTACCCCCGCGGGGCCGCTCTCCTACGAGCAGTACTTC
CASTPAGPLSYEQYF
>NA|TRBV28|few|TRBJ2-7
TGTGCCAGCAGCCCCGTACGAGGGGCCGGTAGCTCCTACGAGCAGTACTTC
CASSPVRGAGSSYEQYF
>NA|TRBV6-1|NA|TRBJ1-5
TGTGCCAGCAGTGGGCCGGGGAGGGATCAGCCCCAGCATTTT
CASSGPGRDQPQHF
>NA|TRBV20-1|NA|TRBJ2-1
TGCAGTGCTAGATTGGCCGGAGGGTACAATGAGCAGTTCTTC
CSARLAGGYNEQFF
>NA|TRBV2|NA|TRBJ1-5
TGTGCCAGCAGGGAGAGGGCGGCGCCCCAGCATTTT
CASRERAAPQHF
>NA|TRBV7-8|many|TRBJ1-6
TGTGCCAGCAGCTTAGGGACGACGACCAATTCACCCCTCCACTTT
CASSLGTTTNSPLHF
>NA|TRBV7-9|few|TRBJ2-6
TGTGCCAGCAGACCGTTACAGGGCTCCGGAATTACTGGGGCCAACGTCCTGACTTTC
CASRPLQGSGITGANVLTF
>TRBD1|TRBV24-1|NA|TRBJ2-1
TGTGCCACCAGTGATCCGGGACAGGGGGCGAATGAGCAGTTCTTC
CATSDPGQGANEQFF
>NA|TRBV20-1|NA|TRBJ1-3
TGCAGTGCTAGCCAGACAGTCTCTGGAAACACCATATATTTT
CSASQTVSGNTIYF
>TRBD1|TRBV2|many|TRBJ1-6
TGTGCCAGCAGGGGACAGGGGAATTCACCCCTCCACTTT
CASRGQGNSPLHF
>NA|TRBV20-1|few|TRBJ2-5
TGCAGTGCTAGAGGGTCTCGAGAGACCCAGTACTTC
CSARGSRETQYF
>NA|TRBV20-1|many|TRBJ2-1
TGCAGTGCTAGTCGGCAGGGCCCCTACAATGAGCAGTTCTTC
CSASRQGPYNEQFF